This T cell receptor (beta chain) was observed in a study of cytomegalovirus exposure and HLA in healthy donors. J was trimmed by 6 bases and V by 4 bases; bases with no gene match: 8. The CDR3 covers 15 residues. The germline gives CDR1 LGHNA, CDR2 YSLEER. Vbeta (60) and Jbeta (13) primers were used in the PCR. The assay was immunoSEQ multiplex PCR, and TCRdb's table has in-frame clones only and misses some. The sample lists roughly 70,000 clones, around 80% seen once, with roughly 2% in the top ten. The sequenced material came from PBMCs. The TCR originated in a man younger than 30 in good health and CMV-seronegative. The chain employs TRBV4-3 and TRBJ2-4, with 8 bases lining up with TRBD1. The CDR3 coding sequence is TGCGCCAGCAGCCGGATAGGACAGGGTTTAAACATTCAGTACTTC. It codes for CASSRIGQGLNIQYF.